This T cell receptor beta chain was found in a study of post-analysis software for immune sequencing data. Findings and caveats of the study: Comparison of patients with controls showed roughly five TRBV segments more frequent in patients, TRBV5-6, TRBV5-1 and TRBV20-1 among them. Significantly decreased normalized Chao1 diversity was recorded for multiple sclerosis patients relative to controls.

Included in the TCR beta cDNA libraries were unique molecular identifiers. Each sample of roughly 0.9 to 10 million input T cells yielded approximately 500,000 cDNA molecules, so each molecule approximated one T cell. TCRdb passed the PCR reads through MiXCR, listing each CDR3 protein once. The sample lists more than 450,000 distinct CDR3 sequences; around 36% were seen once. As regards this clonotype: The antigen is not known.

The CDR3 runs 15 residues. Germline lookup yields CDR1 ENHRY and CDR2 SYGVKD. Losses at the gene ends were 2 bases for V and 5 bases for J; bases not matched to a gene: 8. Sequencing was carried out using blood. The receptor was isolated from a girl aged 2 to 17 with multiple sclerosis. The chain carries TRBV10-3 and TRBJ1-2; 7 bases are shared with TRBD1. CDR3 residues: CAISEGQVDSYGYTF. The CDR3 coding sequence is TGTGCCATCAGTGAGGGACAGGTCGATTCTTATGGCTACACCTTC.